The T cell receptor beta chain described here comes from a study of CD8+CD57+ T cells in acquired aplastic anemia. This clonotype was seen only a few times. V was pared by 4 bases and J by 10 bases, with 8 bases of the junction left unmatched. Germline CDR1 KGHDR, CDR2 SFDVKD. The CDR3 contains 16 residues. TCR beta VDJ and CDR3 profiling used genomic DNA as template. MiXCR was run by TCRdb on the reads, yielding one entry per CDR3 protein. This sample has 150,000 to 200,000 distinct CDR3 sequences, with 48% found just once. The patients chosen for sequencing had shown expansion of CD8+CD57+ cells (detected by flow cytometry).

The receptor's source is a human donor with aplastic anemia. This chain joins TRBV24-1 and TRBJ2-1, with TRBD2 matching over 14 bases. The sequenced sample consisted of sorted CD4+, CD8+, or CD8+CD57+ T cells (not recorded which) from PBMCs. CDR3 sequence reads: CATSDSGLAGVQEQFF. The CDR3 DNA reads TGTGCCACCAGTGACTCGGGACTAGCGGGAGTTCAGGAGCAGTTCTTC.